This T cell receptor beta chain was obtained from a study of T-cell reconstitution after alpha-beta-depleted transplantation in children. CDR3 size: 17 residues. Germline V gene sequence: CDR1 MDHEN, CDR2 SYDVKM. Trimming cost V 5 bases and J 3 bases; bases outside gene matches: 9. Unique molecular identifiers were incorporated into the prepared TCRbeta library. From the PCR reads, TCRdb called clonotypes with MiXCR, one entry per CDR3 protein. The profile shows roughly 250,000 distinct CDR3 sequences, roughly 8% of them singletons. This clonotype has just a few counts. Sequenced material: PBMCs, mostly from graft donor cells, taken 180 days after TCRalphabeta/CD19-depleted stem cell transplant. The receptor's source is a male patient aged 10 to 17 who had a stem cell transplant for acute lymphoblastic leukemia, so the T cells may come from the graft donor. The rearrangement joins TRBV28 to TRBJ2-6, with 8 bases aligning to TRBD1. The CDR3 protein is CASSPGTGTFGANVLTF. In DNA, the CDR3 is TGTGCCAGCAGTCCCGGGACAGGAACATTTGGGGCCAACGTCCTGACTTTC.